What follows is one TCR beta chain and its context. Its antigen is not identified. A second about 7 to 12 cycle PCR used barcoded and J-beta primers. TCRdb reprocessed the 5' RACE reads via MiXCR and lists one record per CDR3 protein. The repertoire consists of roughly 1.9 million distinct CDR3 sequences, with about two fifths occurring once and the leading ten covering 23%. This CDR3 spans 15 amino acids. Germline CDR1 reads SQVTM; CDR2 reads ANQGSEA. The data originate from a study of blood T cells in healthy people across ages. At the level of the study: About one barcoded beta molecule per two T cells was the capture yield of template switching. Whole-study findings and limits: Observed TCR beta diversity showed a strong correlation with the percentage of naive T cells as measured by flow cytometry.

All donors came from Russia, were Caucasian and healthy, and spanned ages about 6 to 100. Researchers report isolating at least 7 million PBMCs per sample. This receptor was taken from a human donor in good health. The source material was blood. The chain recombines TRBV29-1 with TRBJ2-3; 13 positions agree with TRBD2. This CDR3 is CGALLAGGPGDTQYF. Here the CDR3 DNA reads TGCGGCGCTTTACTAGCGGGGGGGCCGGGAGATACGCAGTATTTT.